The 7 T cell receptor beta chains reported below all come from one sample, sequenced in a study of T cell responses to AZD1222 COVID-19 vaccine (dated by TCRdb to about 2021). Library prep was done by the immunoSEQ multiplex PCR assay. TCRdb obtained this table from immuneACCESS and retained in-frame rearrangements with V and J assigned. These tables miss some clones; where compared with another copy, unresolved V genes account for less than half of the shortfall, and the remainder is unexplained. This sample gives around 100,000 clones in total; around 91% of them show up just once. Clones ranked in the top ten supply about 19% of the sample. In light of the paper, this sample's time point label describes: baseline before first vaccination. The sequences come from peripheral blood, collected on day 0 of AZD1222 vaccination. Receptors were obtained from an adult in good health.

The V gene is TRBV7-9, the J gene TRBJ1-2; D call uncertain. Germline V lookup: CDR1 SEHNR, CDR2 FQNEAQ (reference sequence). There are 13 residues in the CDR3. V lost 5 bases and J 8 bases, leaving 15 bases between the germline ends. CDR3 residues: CASSNRDTGGYTF. CDR3 bases: TGTGCCAGCAGCAACCGGGATACTGGCGGCTACACCTTC.

The V call is TRBV25-1, the J call TRBJ1-2; D is perhaps TRBD1 (6 bases). This CDR3 is 15 amino acids long. Trimming cost V 1 base and J 8 bases, with 17 bases left between them. The germline V gene has CDR1 MGHDK and CDR2 SYGVNS. The CDR3 protein is CASSEWGGLREGYTF. The DNA of the CDR3 is TGTGCCAGCAGTGAATGGGGGGGCCTGAGGGAGGGCTACACCTTC.

The chain links TRBV2 to TRBJ1-5; 10 positions match TRBD1. The germline gives CDR1 SNHLY, CDR2 FYNNEI. The CDR3 extends over 20 amino acids. Trimming cost V 0 bases and J 0 bases; bases outside gene matches: 11. CDR3: CASSEAQQGTGAYSNQPQHF. The DNA of the CDR3 is TGTGCCAGCAGTGAAGCTCAGCAGGGGACAGGGGCCTATAGCAATCAGCCCCAGCATTTT.

The table lists this clone with a few counts. The chain couples TRBV4-1 to TRBJ2-5; TRBD2 agrees at 13 bases. Looked up from germline, CDR1 is MGHRA and CDR2 is YSYEKL. Unmatched junction bases numbered 4, after V lost 5 bases and J lost 4 bases. CDR3 length: 15 residues. CDR3 region: CASSAGLAGAETQYF. The CDR3 DNA is TGCGCCAGCAGCGCCGGACTAGCGGGGGCAGAGACCCAGTACTTC.

This sequence joins TRBV6-1 and TRBJ2-7, with D tentatively TRBD1 (5 bases). V was cut by 1 base and J by 1 base, with 11 bases left in between. The CDR3 runs 15 residues. Germline V gene data show CDR1 as MNHNS and CDR2 as SASEGT. CDR3: CASSEDRHSSYEQYF. Written as DNA, the CDR3 is TGTGCCAGCAGTGAAGACAGGCATTCGTCCTACGAGCAGTACTTC.

This rearrangement joins TRBV29-1 to TRBJ2-2, with 10 bases lining up with TRBD1. V lost 7 bases and J lost 4; bases outside the gene matches: 3. Germline loops: CDR1 SQVTM, CDR2 ANQGSEA. This CDR3 is built from 13 residues. This CDR3 is CSADRGGTGELFF. In DNA, the CDR3 is TGCAGCGCGGACAGGGGGGGCACCGGGGAGCTGTTTTTT.

J is TRBJ1-3 and V is TRBV29-1; D ambiguous. Germline V gene sequence: CDR1 SQVTM, CDR2 ANQGSEA. This CDR3 is 13 amino acids long. Trimming removed 1 base at V and 2 bases at J, with 6 bases between. This chain's CDR3 is CSVEGITGNTIYF. The CDR3 bases are TGCAGCGTTGAAGGGATCACTGGAAACACCATATATTTT.